Each of the 7 T cell receptor beta chains below was sequenced from the same sample in a study of cytomegalovirus exposure and HLA in healthy donors (dated by TCRdb to the late 2010s). The library came from the immunoSEQ multiplex PCR assay. A mixture of 60 forward primers for TCR Vbeta segments and 13 reverse primers for TCR Jbeta segments was used in the multiplex PCR. TCRdb carries this immuneACCESS record with in-frame sequences only. Its versions omit some clonotypes, under half of them owing to an unresolved V gene in the studies checked, with the rest unexplained. This sample is represented by about 120,000 clones; about 74% of them were singletons. About 3% of the sample goes to the ten largest clones. Sample: PBMCs. These TCRs come from a man in his thirties or forties in good health and CMV-seronegative.

This chain joins TRBV5-1 and TRBJ2-5; 9 bases fit TRBD2. Looked up from germline, CDR1 is SGHRS and CDR2 is YFSETQ. The ends lost 0 bases at V and 4 bases at J; junction bases unmatched: 10. The CDR3 spans 17 residues. The CDR3 nucleotides are TGCGCCAGCAGCTTGGGCTCAGCGGGGGGCCGACGAGAGACCCAGTACTTC. Translating it yields CASSLGSAGGRRETQYF.

This clone was observed a few times. The V gene is TRBV18, the J gene TRBJ1-4, with D maybe TRBD1 (6 bases). The CDR3 has 13 residues. V was pared by 2 bases and J by 6 bases, with 7 bases between. Looked up from germline, CDR1 is KGHSH and CDR2 is LQKENI. CDR3 loop: CASSPSGDEKLFF. The CDR3 DNA reads TGTGCCAGCTCACCATCAGGGGATGAAAAACTGTTTTTT.

This chain's CDR3 is CAISESYEDTQYF. CDR3 DNA sequence: TGTGCCATCAGTGAGTCGTACGAGGATACGCAGTATTTT. This chain uses TRBV10-3 with TRBJ2-3, with D hard to call. The CDR3 covers 13 residues. V was clipped by 0 bases and J by 6 bases, with 7 bases between them. Germline V gives CDR1 ENHRY, CDR2 SYGVKD.

This chain uses TRBV6-1 with TRBJ1-1; 8 bases agree with TRBD1. Germline V lookup: CDR1 MNHNS, CDR2 SASEGT. This CDR3 is 14 amino acids long. J gave up 5 bases and V 6 bases, and 8 bases lay outside the gene matches. CDR3 in amino acids: CASRDGQGNTEAFF. As DNA, the CDR3 is TGTGCCAGCAGAGACGGACAGGGTAATACTGAAGCTTTCTTT.

J is TRBJ2-5 and V is TRBV18, with D possibly being TRBD2 (6 bases). Trimming removed 5 bases from V and 3 bases from J, with 19 bases in between. CDR3 length: 16 amino acids. CDR1 KGHSH and CDR2 LQKENI come from the germline V gene. CDR3: CASSAMAGWGEETQYF. For the CDR3, the DNA is TGTGCCAGCTCAGCGATGGCGGGATGGGGAGAAGAGACCCAGTACTTC.

This clone appeared once. This chain uses TRBV27 with TRBJ2-3; TRBD1 aligns across 10 bases. This CDR3 is built from 17 residues. Germline CDR1 MNHEY, CDR2 SMNVEV (reference sequence). V lost 6 bases and J lost 2; bases outside the gene matches: 11. The DNA for the CDR3 is TGTGCCAGCAGCCTTCTTACCGGGACAGGGGCCACAGATACGCAGTATTTT. It specifies CASSLLTGTGATDTQYF.

This sequence joins TRBV11-2 and TRBJ2-3; the D gene is possibly TRBD2 (5 bases). The V end lost 6 bases, the J end lost 5 bases, and 12 bases lay between the germline ends. Germline CDR1 and CDR2: SGHAT and FQNNGV. The CDR3 loop spans 13 amino acids. The DNA for the CDR3 is TGTGCCAGCAGTCAAAAGGCGGGAGATACGCAGTATTTT. This codes for CASSQKAGDTQYF.